These T cell receptor beta chains were read from a single sample in a study of T cell responses to AZD1222 COVID-19 vaccine. TCRdb's copy holds only in-frame clones and misses some; the assay was immunoSEQ multiplex PCR. The sample contains 150,000 to 200,000 clones, around 88% of which appear only once. Sequenced material: peripheral blood, taken 28 days after the second AZD1222 dose. These receptors originate from an adult who received the AZD1222 COVID-19 vaccine. Each CDR3 is given with its conserved first and last residue. Each record gives: CDR3 protein, V gene, J gene.

CASSPPNRVSTEAFF	TRBV18	TRBJ1-1
CASSLGVPGRGYEQFF	TRBV5-1	TRBJ2-1
CASSRTRGDTGELFF	TRBV11-1	TRBJ2-2
CASSRTLRGGYTF	TRBV7-6	TRBJ1-2
CASSPLFSGQKLANYGYTF	TRBV27	TRBJ1-2
CASSWGGAQGYGYTF	TRBV6-5	TRBJ1-2
CASSSGLAGYEQYF	TRBV6-2/TRBV6-3	TRBJ2-7
CASSLGQGAYNEQFF	TRBV7-9	TRBJ2-1
CASSPLAGGIGELFF	TRBV28	TRBJ2-2
CASSEIPTGPTEAFF	TRBV6-1	TRBJ1-1
CASRQLTGRYGYTF	TRBV27	TRBJ1-2
CASSRQGSGNTEAFF	TRBV7-8	TRBJ1-1
CASSTSGGPYEQYF	TRBV2	TRBJ2-7
CASSNSLSSGANVLTF	TRBV11-1	TRBJ2-6
CASSVGQGDSPLHF	TRBV9	TRBJ1-6
CASRDSTDTQYF	TRBV6-5	TRBJ2-3
CASSQVGDQLIYGYTF	TRBV4-2	TRBJ1-2
CASSQRPSVAEAFF	TRBV4-2	TRBJ1-1
CASSYGGADTGELFF	TRBV7-6	TRBJ2-2
CASSPGTGYGEQYF	TRBV6-5	TRBJ2-7
CASADLAAPTYEQYF	TRBV6-4	TRBJ2-7
CAWSPWDGANQPQHF	TRBV30	TRBJ1-5
CSASESNQPQHF	TRBV20-1	TRBJ1-5
CASIYQGGGNSPLHF	TRBV2	TRBJ1-6
CASRPPGQNYNEQFF	TRBV5-1	TRBJ2-1
CASSEALGSGWEAFF	TRBV6-1	TRBJ1-1
CASSELGGGEQFF	TRBV2	TRBJ2-1
CASRMLGINQPQHF	TRBV27	TRBJ1-5
CASSPDRLARNNEQFF	TRBV18	TRBJ2-1